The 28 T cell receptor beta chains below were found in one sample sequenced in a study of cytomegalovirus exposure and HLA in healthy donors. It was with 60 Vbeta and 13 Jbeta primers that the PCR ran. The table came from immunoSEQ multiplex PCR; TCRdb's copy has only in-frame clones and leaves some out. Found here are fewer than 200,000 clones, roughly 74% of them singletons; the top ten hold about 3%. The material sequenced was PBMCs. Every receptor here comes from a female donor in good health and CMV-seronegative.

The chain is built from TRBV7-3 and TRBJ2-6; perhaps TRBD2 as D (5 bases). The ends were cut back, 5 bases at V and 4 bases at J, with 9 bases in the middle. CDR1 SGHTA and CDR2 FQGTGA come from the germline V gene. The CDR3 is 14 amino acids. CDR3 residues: CASSAGVGANVLTF. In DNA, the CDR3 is TGTGCCAGCAGCGCCGGGGTAGGGGCCAACGTCCTGACTTTC.

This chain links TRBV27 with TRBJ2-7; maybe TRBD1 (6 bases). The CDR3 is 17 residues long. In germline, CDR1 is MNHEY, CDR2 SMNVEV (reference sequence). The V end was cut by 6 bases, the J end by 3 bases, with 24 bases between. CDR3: CASSQRQETLLFYEQYF. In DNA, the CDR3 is TGTGCCAGCAGCCAACGACAGGAGACTCTACTGTTCTACGAGCAGTACTTC.

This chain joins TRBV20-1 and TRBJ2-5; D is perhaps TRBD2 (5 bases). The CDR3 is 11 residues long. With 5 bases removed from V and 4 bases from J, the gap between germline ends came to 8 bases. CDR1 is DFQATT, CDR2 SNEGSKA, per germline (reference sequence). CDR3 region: CSARTLETQYF. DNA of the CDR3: TGCAGTGCTCGGACTCTAGAGACCCAGTACTTC.

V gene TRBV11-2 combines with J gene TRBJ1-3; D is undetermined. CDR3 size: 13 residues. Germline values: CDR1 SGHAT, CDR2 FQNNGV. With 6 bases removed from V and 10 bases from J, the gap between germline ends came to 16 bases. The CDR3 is CASRSIGSLTIYF. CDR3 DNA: TGTGCCAGCAGATCCATCGGGTCTTTGACCATATATTTT.

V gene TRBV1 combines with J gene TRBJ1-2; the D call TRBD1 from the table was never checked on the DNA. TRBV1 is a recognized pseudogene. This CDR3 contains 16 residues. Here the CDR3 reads CTSSQRVGDRGDGYTF. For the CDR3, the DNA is TGCACCAGCAGCCAACGGGTTGGGGACAGGGGGGATGGCTACACCTTC.

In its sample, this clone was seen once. The CDR3 protein is CASSMGQLNTEAFF. The CDR3 DNA reads TGTGCCAGCAGCATGGGACAGCTGAACACTGAAGCTTTCTTT. The chain recombines TRBV7-2 with TRBJ1-1; 7 bases map to TRBD1. The CDR3 totals 14 residues. V shed 5 bases and J 0 bases; nucleotides not matched to a gene: 3. The germline V gene encodes CDR1 SGHTA and CDR2 FQGNSA. Using reference TRBV7-2 and TRBJ1-1 for the parts outside the CDR3, the full variable domain is GAGVSQSPSNKVTEKGKDVELRCDPISGHTALYWYRQSLGQGLEFLIYFQGNSAPDKSGLPSDRFSAERTGGSVSTLTIQRTQQEDSAVYLCASSMGQLNTEAFFGQGTRLTVV.

The CDR3 protein is CASSPPSGVGEKLFF. The DNA for the CDR3 is TGTGCCAGCAGCCCCCCTTCGGGAGTTGGTGAAAAACTGTTTTTT. V usage is TRBV7-9 and J usage is TRBJ1-4; D not certain. In germline, CDR1 is SEHNR, CDR2 FQNEAQ (reference sequence). V was clipped by 5 bases and J by 7 bases, with 17 bases between them. The CDR3 consists of 15 residues.

The DNA of the CDR3 is TGTGCCAGCAGGTCCAGGGTCGGGTTAAGGGAGACCCAGTACTTC. Its protein product is CASRSRVGLRETQYF. The chain uses TRBV27 and TRBJ2-5; perhaps TRBD1 as D (5 bases). V lost 6 bases, J lost 5 bases, and 19 bases lay in between. Germline CDR1 MNHEY, CDR2 SMNVEV (reference sequence). The CDR3 has 15 amino acids.

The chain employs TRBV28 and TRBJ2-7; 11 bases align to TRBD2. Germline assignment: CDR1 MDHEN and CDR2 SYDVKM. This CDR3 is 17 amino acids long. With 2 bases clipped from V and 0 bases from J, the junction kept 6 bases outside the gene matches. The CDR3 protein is CASSLDGLAGFSYEQYF. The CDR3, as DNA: TGTGCCAGCAGTTTAGACGGACTAGCGGGTTTCTCCTACGAGCAGTACTTC.

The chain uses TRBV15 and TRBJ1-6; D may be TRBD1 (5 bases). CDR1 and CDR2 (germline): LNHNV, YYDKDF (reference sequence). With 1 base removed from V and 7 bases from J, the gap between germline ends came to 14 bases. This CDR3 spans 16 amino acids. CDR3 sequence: CATSRVLRDSNSPLHF. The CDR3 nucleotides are TGTGCCACCAGCAGAGTCCTCCGGGACTCAAATTCACCCCTCCACTTT. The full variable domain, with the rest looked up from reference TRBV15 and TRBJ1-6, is DAMVIQNPRYQVTQFGKPVTLSCSQTLNHNVMYWYQQKSSQAPKLLFHYYDKDFNNEADTPDNFQSRRPNTSFCFLDIRSPGLGDTAMYLCATSRVLRDSNSPLHFGNGTRLTVT.

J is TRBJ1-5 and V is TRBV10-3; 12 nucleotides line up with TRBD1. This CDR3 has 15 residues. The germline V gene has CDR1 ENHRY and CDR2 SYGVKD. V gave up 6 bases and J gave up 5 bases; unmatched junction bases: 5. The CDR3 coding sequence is TGTGCCATCAGCAGGGACAGGGGGCCTGATCAGCCCCAGCATTTT. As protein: CAISRDRGPDQPQHF.

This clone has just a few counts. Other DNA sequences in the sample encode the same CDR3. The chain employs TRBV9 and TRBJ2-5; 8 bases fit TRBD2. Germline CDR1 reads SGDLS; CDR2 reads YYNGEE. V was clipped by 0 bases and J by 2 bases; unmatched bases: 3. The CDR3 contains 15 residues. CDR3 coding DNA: TGTGCCAGCAGCGTAGTAAGCGGGAGACAAGAGACCCAGTACTTC. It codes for CASSVVSGRQETQYF.

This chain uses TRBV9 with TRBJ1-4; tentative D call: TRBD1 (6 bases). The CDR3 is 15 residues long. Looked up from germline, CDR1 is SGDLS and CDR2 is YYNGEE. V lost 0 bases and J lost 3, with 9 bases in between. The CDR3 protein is CASSVEGGPNEKLFF. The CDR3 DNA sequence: TGTGCCAGCAGCGTAGAAGGGGGACCTAATGAAAAACTGTTTTTT.

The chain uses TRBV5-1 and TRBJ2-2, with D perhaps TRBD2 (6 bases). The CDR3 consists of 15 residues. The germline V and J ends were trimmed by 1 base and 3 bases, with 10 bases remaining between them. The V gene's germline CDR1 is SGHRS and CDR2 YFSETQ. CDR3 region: CASSLRGSYTGELFF. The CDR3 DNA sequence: TGCGCCAGCAGCTTGCGGGGGAGTTACACCGGGGAGCTGTTTTTT.

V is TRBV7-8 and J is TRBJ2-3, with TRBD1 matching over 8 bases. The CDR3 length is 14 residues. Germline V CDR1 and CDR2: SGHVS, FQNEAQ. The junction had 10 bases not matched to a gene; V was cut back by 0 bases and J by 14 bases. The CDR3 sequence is CASSLARTGGSWYF. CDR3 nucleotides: TGTGCCAGCAGCTTAGCTCGCACAGGGGGATCGTGGTATTTT.

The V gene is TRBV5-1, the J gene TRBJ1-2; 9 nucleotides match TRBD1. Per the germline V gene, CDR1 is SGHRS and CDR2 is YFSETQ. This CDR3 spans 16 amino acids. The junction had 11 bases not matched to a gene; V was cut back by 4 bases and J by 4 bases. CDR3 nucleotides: TGCGCCAGCAGCCTCTCGAGGACAGGGGAGGGCTATGGCTACACCTTC. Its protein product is CASSLSRTGEGYGYTF.

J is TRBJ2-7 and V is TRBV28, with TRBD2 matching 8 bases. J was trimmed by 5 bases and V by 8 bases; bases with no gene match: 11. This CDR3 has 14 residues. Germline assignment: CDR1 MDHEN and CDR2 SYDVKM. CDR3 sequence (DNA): TGTGCCAGCCGGGGGGGCGTGTGGGGGAACGAGCAGTACTTC. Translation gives CASRGGVWGNEQYF.

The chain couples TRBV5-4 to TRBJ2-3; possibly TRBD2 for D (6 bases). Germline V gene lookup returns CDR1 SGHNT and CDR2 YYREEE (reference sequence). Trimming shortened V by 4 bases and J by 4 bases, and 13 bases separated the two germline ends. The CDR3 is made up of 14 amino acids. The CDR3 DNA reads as TGTGCCAGCAGCGTGGACTATGGAGCAGATACGCAGTATTTT. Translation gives CASSVDYGADTQYF.

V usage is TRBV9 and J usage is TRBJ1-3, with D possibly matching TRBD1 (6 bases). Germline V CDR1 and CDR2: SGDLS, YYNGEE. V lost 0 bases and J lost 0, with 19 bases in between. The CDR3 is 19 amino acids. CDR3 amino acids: CASSVGAARGISSGNTIYF. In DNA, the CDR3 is TGTGCCAGCAGCGTAGGGGCAGCGAGGGGGATCTCCTCTGGAAACACCATATATTTT.

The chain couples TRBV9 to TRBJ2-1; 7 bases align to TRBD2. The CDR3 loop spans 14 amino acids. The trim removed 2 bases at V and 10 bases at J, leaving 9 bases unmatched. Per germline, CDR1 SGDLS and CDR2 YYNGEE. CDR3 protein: CASSVGTTHTEQFF. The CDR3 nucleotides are TGTGCCAGCAGCGTGGGGACTACCCACACGGAGCAGTTCTTC.

CDR3 sequence reads: CASSPRTLQETQYF. In DNA form, the CDR3 reads TGTGCCAGCTCACCACGGACACTCCAAGAGACCCAGTACTTC. The chain joins TRBV18 to TRBJ2-5; tentatively, D is TRBD1 (5 bases). The germline gives CDR1 KGHSH, CDR2 LQKENI. The CDR3 consists of 14 residues. V gave up 1 base and J gave up 1 base, with 7 bases separating them.

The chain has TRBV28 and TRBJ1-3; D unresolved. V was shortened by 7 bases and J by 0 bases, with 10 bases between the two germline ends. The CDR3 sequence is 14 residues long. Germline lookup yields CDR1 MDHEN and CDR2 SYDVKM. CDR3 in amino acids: CASMEGTSGNTIYF. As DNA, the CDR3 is TGTGCCAGCATGGAGGGTACCTCTGGAAACACCATATATTTT.

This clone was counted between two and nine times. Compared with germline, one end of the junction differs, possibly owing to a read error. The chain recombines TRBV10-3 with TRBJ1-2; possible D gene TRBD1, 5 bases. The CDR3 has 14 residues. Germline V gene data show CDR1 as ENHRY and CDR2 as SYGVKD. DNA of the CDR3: TGTGCCAGCAGTTCCCCAGGGTTATTTTGGGGCTACACCTTC. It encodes CASSSPGLFWGYTF.

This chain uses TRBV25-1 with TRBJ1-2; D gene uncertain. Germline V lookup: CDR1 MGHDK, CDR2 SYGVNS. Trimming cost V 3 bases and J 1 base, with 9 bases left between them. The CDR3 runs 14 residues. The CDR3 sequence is CASSDPAGNYGYTF. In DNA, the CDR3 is TGTGCCAGCAGTGACCCAGCGGGTAACTATGGCTACACCTTC.

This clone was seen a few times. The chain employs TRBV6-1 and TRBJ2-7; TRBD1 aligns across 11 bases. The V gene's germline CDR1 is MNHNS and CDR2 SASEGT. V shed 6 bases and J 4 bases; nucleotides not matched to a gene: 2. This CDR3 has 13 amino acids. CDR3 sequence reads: CASRDRGPYEQYF. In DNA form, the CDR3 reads TGTGCCAGCAGGGACAGGGGGCCGTACGAGCAGTACTTC.

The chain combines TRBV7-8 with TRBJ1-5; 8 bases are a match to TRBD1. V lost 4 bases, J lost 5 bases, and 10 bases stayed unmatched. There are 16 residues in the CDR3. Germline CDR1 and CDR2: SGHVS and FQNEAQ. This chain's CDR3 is CASSSLMTGVDQPQHF. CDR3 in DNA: TGTGCCAGCAGCTCCCTAATGACAGGGGTCGATCAGCCCCAGCATTTT.

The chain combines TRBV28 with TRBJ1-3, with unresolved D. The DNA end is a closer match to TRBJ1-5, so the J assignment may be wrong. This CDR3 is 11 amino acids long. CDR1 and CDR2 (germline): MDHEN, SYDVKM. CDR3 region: CASSLSGSQHF. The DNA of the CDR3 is TGTGCCAGCAGTTTATCGGGGTCCCAGCATTTT.

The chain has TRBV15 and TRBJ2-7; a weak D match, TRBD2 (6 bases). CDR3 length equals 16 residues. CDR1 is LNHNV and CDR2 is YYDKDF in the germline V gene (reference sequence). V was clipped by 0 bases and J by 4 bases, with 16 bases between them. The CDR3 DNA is TGTGCCACCAGCAGAGATCCGATTGGGACTCCATACGAGCAGTACTTC. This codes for CATSRDPIGTPYEQYF.